This T cell receptor (beta chain) appears in the sequencing data of a study of cytomegalovirus exposure and HLA in healthy donors. Findings and caveats of the study: HLA allele associations emerged for roughly 17,000 TCR beta sequences in a later analysis, at 0.05 false discovery rate. In a later analysis, an Asian-associated ancestry cluster reportedly showed fewer N-insertions than the approximately 640-donor mean.

The PCR ran on 60 Vbeta and 13 Jbeta primers. Data came from immunoSEQ multiplex PCR; TCRdb stores just in-frame clones and leaves some out. The sample records 120,000 or so clones, 80% being singletons. Per germline, CDR1 SGDLS and CDR2 YYNGEE. Germline trimming cut 0 bases from V and 9 bases from J; bases unmatched to any gene: 7. The CDR3 totals 15 residues. This clone has only a few counts. Its antigen is not known. The source of this sequence is a man in his fifties or sixties in good health and CMV-seronegative. Sequences were obtained from PBMCs. The J gene is TRBJ2-1, the V gene TRBV9, with TRBD2 matching 9 bases. The CDR3 DNA is TGTGCCAGCAGCGTAGATAGCGGGGGTCGTGGTGAGCAGTTCTTC. As protein: CASSVDSGGRGEQFF.